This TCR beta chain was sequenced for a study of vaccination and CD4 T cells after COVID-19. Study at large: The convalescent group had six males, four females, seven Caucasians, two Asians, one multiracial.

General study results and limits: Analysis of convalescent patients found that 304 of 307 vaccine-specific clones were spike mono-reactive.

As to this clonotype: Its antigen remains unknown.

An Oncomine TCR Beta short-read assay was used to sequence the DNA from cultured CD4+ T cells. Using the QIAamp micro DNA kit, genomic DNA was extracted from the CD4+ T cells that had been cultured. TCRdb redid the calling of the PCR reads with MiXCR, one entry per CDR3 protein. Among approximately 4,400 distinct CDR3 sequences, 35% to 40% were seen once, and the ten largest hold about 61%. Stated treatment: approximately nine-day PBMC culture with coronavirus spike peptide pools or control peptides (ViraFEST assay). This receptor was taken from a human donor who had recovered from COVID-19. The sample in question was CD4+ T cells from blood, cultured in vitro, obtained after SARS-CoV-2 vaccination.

The CDR3 loop is CASRQGGDTGELFF. CDR3 nucleotide sequence: TGTGCCAGCAGACAGGGGGGAGACACCGGGGAGCTGTTTTTT. The gene calls are TRBV6-4 and TRBJ2-2; 8 bases are a match to TRBD1. The germline V gene has CDR1 MRHNA and CDR2 SNTAGT. V shed 6 bases and J 3 bases; nucleotides not matched to a gene: 3. There are 14 residues in the CDR3.